Detailed here is one T cell receptor beta chain. The antigen is undetermined. TCRdb independently ran MiXCR on the reads; one entry per CDR3 protein. The sample lists approximately 910,000 distinct CDR3 sequences; 30% to 40% were seen once. CDR1 LNHDA and CDR2 SQIVND come from the germline V gene (reference sequence). This CDR3 has 17 residues. V dropped 3 bases and J dropped 3; count of bases not matched to a gene: 13. The sample belongs to a study of T cell repertoires in cytomegalovirus infection. For the study at large: CMV infection and matching HLA type were both indicated by public TCR beta signatures.

Sequencing was performed on cultured CD8+ T cells from PBMCs, taken from culture after CMV antigen stimulation. This clonotype was sampled from a human donor in good health (CMV status not recorded). Some clones in this sample may be carry-over from other donors' samples. This chain links TRBV19 with TRBJ1-1, with TRBD1 matching over 7 bases. The CDR3: CASSISLRYDRDTEAFF. DNA for the CDR3: TGTGCCAGTAGTATCAGTCTCCGCTATGACAGGGACACTGAAGCTTTCTTT.